This is a list of T cell receptor beta chains from one sample in a study of blood T cell repertoires in COVID-19. Clones were sequenced by immunoSEQ multiplex PCR, and TCRdb holds only the in-frame ones, with some missing. The repertoire includes about 140,000 clones, about three quarters of them detected once, and about an eighth sits in the top ten. The sample consisted of peripheral blood. Receptor source: a man at least 80 years old with acute or convalescent COVID-19. Both conserved end residues are part of each CDR3. The D gene is left open where the match is weak. Clone size is stated in some rows and not others, as once, few, many or a class when expanded.

TRBV27,TRBJ1-1,-,-,CASSLTGWRAGGADTEAFF,TGTGCCAGCAGTTTAACGGGTTGGAGGGCAGGTGGGGCGGACACTGAAGCTTTCTTT
TRBV3-1/TRBV3-2,TRBJ2-3,-,TRBD2,CASGNGGASDTQYF,TGTGCCAGCGGGAACGGGGGGGCGTCAGATACGCAGTATTTT
TRBV28,TRBJ2-1,-,TRBD2,CASSPLSGGINEQFF,TGTGCCAGCAGCCCCCTGAGCGGGGGAATCAATGAGCAGTTCTTC
TRBV19,TRBJ1-1,few,-,CASSILLGTEAFF,TGTGCCAGTAGTATACTACTAGGGACTGAAGCTTTCTTT
TRBV5-1,TRBJ1-3,-,-,CASSSRSGGTGNTIYF,TGCGCCAGCAGCTCACGTTCGGGGGGGACTGGAAACACCATATATTTT
TRBV25-1,TRBJ1-2,few,-,CASSEWGDGYTF,TGTGCCAGCAGTGAATGGGGGGATGGCTACACCTTC
TRBV29-1,TRBJ1-1,once,-,CSVEGHRDTEAFF,TGCAGCGTTGAGGGACATCGGGACACTGAAGCTTTCTTT
TRBV12-3/TRBV12-4,TRBJ1-2,-,-,CASSLVGDYGYTF,TGTGCCAGCAGTTTAGTAGGGGACTATGGCTACACCTTC
TRBV6-5,TRBJ2-7,-,-,CASSYGQVAGEQYF,TGTGCCAGCAGTTACGGGCAGGTGGCCGGAGAGCAGTACTTC
TRBV7-2,TRBJ1-2,-,-,CASLQGNYGYTF,TGTGCCAGCCTCCAGGGGAACTATGGCTACACCTTC
TRBV13,TRBJ2-3,-,TRBD2,CASSIRLAGGTDTQYF,TGTGCCAGCAGCATACGACTAGCGGGGGGCACAGATACGCAGTATTTT
TRBV28,TRBJ2-5,-,-,CASSSGAPETQYF,TGTGCCAGCAGTTCAGGGGCCCCAGAGACCCAGTACTTC
TRBV7-9,TRBJ2-3,-,-,CASSLGPGGPTDTQYF,TGTGCCAGCAGCTTAGGACCGGGGGGCCCCACAGATACGCAGTATTTT
TRBV2,TRBJ1-1,-,-,CASSEAALRGTEAFF,TGTGCCAGCAGTGAAGCGGCCCTACGGGGGACTGAAGCTTTCTTT
TRBV1,TRBJ2-4,-,-,CTSSQVGGAGNIQYF,TGCACCAGCAGCCAGGTCGGGGGGGCCGGAAACATTCAGTACTTC
TRBV7-2,TRBJ1-6,-,-,CASSLQGRFSPLHF,TGTGCCAGCAGCTTACAGGGGCGCTTTTCACCCCTCCACTTT
TRBV24-1,TRBJ1-1,-,-,CATSDRTEQAFF,TGTGCCACCAGTGATCGGACAGAACAAGCTTTCTTT
TRBV19,TRBJ1-5,few,-,CASSIGLGAAKNQPQHF,TGTGCCAGTAGTATCGGTTTGGGGGCGGCGAAGAATCAGCCCCAGCATTTT
TRBV29-1,TRBJ1-6,-,TRBD1,CSARTGLNSPLHF,TGCAGCGCACGGACAGGTTTAAATTCACCCCTCCACTTT
TRBV28,TRBJ2-3,-,-,CASSFAGGTQYF,TGTGCCAGCAGTTTCGCGGGCGGTACGCAGTATTTT
TRBV2,TRBJ1-3,-,TRBD1,CASLGQISGNTIYF,TGTGCCAGCCTGGGACAGATCTCTGGAAACACCATATATTTT
TRBV28,TRBJ1-1,-,-,CASSLSARRVTEAFF,TGTGCCAGCAGTTTATCGGCGCGCAGGGTGACTGAAGCTTTCTTT